These 18 T cell receptor beta chains came from one sample sequenced in a study of T cells in Graves' hyperthyroidism and ophthalmopathy. The investigators amplified TCR beta CDR3 regions from RNA transcripts. First-round RT-PCR with HTBI primers amplified the TCR CDR3 region. TCRdb re-derived calls from the multiplex PCR reads in MiXCR, one entry per CDR3 protein. The sample has around 50,000 distinct CDR3 sequences, over 40% seen once. Sequenced sample: blood. The receptors were sampled from a woman in her fifties or sixties with Graves' ophthalmopathy.

The V call is TRBV7-9, the J call TRBJ1-5; weak D call: TRBD1 (5 bases). This CDR3 is built from 15 residues. V gave up 5 bases and J gave up 3 bases, with 14 bases separating them. Germline CDR1 SEHNR, CDR2 FQNEAQ (reference sequence). The CDR3 bases are TGTGCCAGCAGCGACTGGGCAGGGTACAATCAGCCCCAGCATTTT. The encoded protein is CASSDWAGYNQPQHF.

The chain combines TRBV2 with TRBJ2-5; 7 bases map to TRBD2. J was trimmed by 5 bases and V by 3 bases; bases with no gene match: 12. This CDR3 has 16 residues. Per germline, CDR1 SNHLY and CDR2 FYNNEI. CDR3 DNA: TGTGCCAGCAGTGATGGGGGGGTGGTCACCGGGGAGACCCAGTACTTC. It translates to CASSDGGVVTGETQYF.

The sample holds many counts of this clonotype. The chain employs TRBV10-3 and TRBJ2-1; TRBD2 matches at 12 bases. Germline CDR1 is ENHRY and CDR2 is SYGVKD. The CDR3 is 16 residues long. J gave up 1 base and V 6 bases, and 4 bases lay outside the gene matches. CDR3: CAIRTSGSLSYNEQFF. DNA for the CDR3: TGTGCCATCAGGACTAGCGGGAGTTTATCCTACAATGAGCAGTTCTTC.

This clonotype appeared many times. The V gene is TRBV9, the J gene TRBJ1-2; D gene unclear. Germline V lookup: CDR1 SGDLS, CDR2 YYNGEE. V was pared by 3 bases and J by 4 bases, with 10 bases between. The CDR3 length is 13 residues. CDR3 coding DNA: TGTGCCAGCAGCGAGGGAGGGTCCTATGGCTACACCTTC. Translated, it gives CASSEGGSYGYTF.

This chain connects TRBV24-1 to TRBJ2-1; D is undetermined. The CDR3 is 15 amino acids. Per the germline V gene, CDR1 is KGHDR and CDR2 is SFDVKD. The V and J ends lost 3 bases and 3 bases respectively, with 11 bases between them. Here the CDR3 DNA reads TGTGCCACCAGTGATAATGACCCGAACTACAATGAGCAGTTCTTC. This encodes CATSDNDPNYNEQFF.

Concerning this clonotype itself: The conserved phenylalanine or tryptophan normally closing the CDR3 is absent here, so this likely arose from a read error. This chain joins TRBV2 and TRBJ2-7; unclear D gene. From germline, CDR1 is SNHLY and CDR2 FYNNEI. There are 10 residues in the CDR3. The V and J ends lost 5 bases and 3 bases respectively, with 2 bases between them. CDR3 nucleotides: TGTGCCAGCAGTAGCTACGAGCAGTACTAC. Its protein is CASSSYEQYY.

This clonotype was counted at least ten times. This chain joins TRBV5-8 and TRBJ1-1, with a tentative D call TRBD1 (6 bases). Germline V gene sequence: CDR1 SGHTS, CDR2 YDEGEE. This CDR3 contains 15 residues. Trimming took off 4 bases at V and 1 base at J, with 14 bases between the two ends. The CDR3: CASSPTGIGNTEAFF. CDR3 sequence (DNA): TGTGCCAGCAGCCCCACAGGGATAGGGAACACTGAAGCTTTCTTT. Together with reference TRBV5-8 and TRBJ1-1, the CDR3 gives the full variable domain: EAGVTQSPTHLIKTRGQQATLRCSPISGHTSVYWYQQALGLGLQFLLWYDEGEERNRGNFPPRFSGRQFPNYSSELNVNALELEDSALYLCASSPTGIGNTEAFFGQGTRLTVV.

Of note for this clonotype: Sequence at one end of the junction differs from germline and may be a read error. This chain joins TRBV7-3 and TRBJ2-1; 9 bases agree with TRBD2. The CDR3 consists of 13 residues. Germline values: CDR1 SGHTA, CDR2 FQGTGA. CDR3 bases: TGTGCCAGCAGCGGGACTAGCTACAATGAGCAGCTCTTC. Its translation is CASSGTSYNEQLF.

This clonotype was seen many times. This chain links TRBV24-1 with TRBJ2-1; D possibly uses TRBD1 or TRBD2 (6 bases each). The germline V gene has CDR1 KGHDR and CDR2 SFDVKD. V lost 3 bases to trimming and J lost 7 bases, with 21 bases between them. This CDR3 spans 17 amino acids. The CDR3 nucleotides are TGTGCCACCAGTGATCCGCCGGGGTCCGGAGGGGGAAATGAGCAGTTCTTC. Protein: CATSDPPGSGGGNEQFF.

In its sample, this clonotype was seen many times. This chain links TRBV5-1 with TRBJ1-1; 7 bases map to TRBD1. V was clipped by 4 bases and J by 1 base; unmatched bases: 7. The CDR3 runs to 15 residues. Per germline, CDR1 SGHRS and CDR2 YFSETQ. CDR3 sequence: CASSLGQTANTEAFF. The CDR3 DNA is TGCGCCAGCAGCCTGGGACAGACAGCGAACACTGAAGCTTTCTTT.

Remarks on this clonotype: This may be a read error, as it is one base from a much larger clone. This chain links TRBV5-6 with TRBJ2-5, with 12 bases fitting TRBD2. The CDR3 is 15 residues long. Per the germline V gene, CDR1 is SGHDT and CDR2 is YYEEEE. The junction had 7 bases not matched to a gene; V was cut back by 1 base and J by 9 bases. In DNA form, the CDR3 reads TGTGCCAGCAGCTTGCGCGGACTAGCGGGGTGGGCCCAGTACTTC. Translation gives CASSLRGLAGWAQYF.

In its sample, this clonotype was seen many times. This chain links TRBV6-5 with TRBJ2-1, with D possibly matching TRBD2 (7 bases). The CDR3 is 14 amino acids. Between the trimmed V and J ends, which lost 2 bases and 8 bases, there was a span of 13 bases. Germline lookup yields CDR1 MNHEY and CDR2 SVGAGI. The CDR3 bases are TGTGCCAGCAGTTACGGAGGGGGGGGGGATGAGCAGTTCTTC. Residues: CASSYGGGGDEQFF.

Many counts were recorded for this clonotype. The chain combines TRBV6-1 with TRBJ2-7; 11 bases agree with TRBD1. The germline gives CDR1 MNHNS, CDR2 SASEGT. V dropped 3 bases and J dropped 3; count of bases not matched to a gene: 7. CDR3 length: 16 amino acids. The chain's CDR3 is CASSDNRDRGFYEQYF. The CDR3 coding sequence is TGTGCCAGCAGTGACAACCGGGACAGGGGGTTCTACGAGCAGTACTTC.

The rearrangement joins TRBV7-9 to TRBJ1-4, with a tentative D call TRBD1 (5 bases). CDR1 is SEHNR, CDR2 FQNEAQ, per germline (reference sequence). CDR3 length: 14 residues. V was shortened by 0 bases and J by 7 bases, with 9 bases between the two germline ends. The CDR3 spells CASSLAGGVEKLFF. CDR3 sequence (DNA): TGTGCCAGCAGCTTAGCCGGGGGAGTTGAAAAACTGTTTTTT.

CDR3 sequence: CSALSPQETQYF. DNA for the CDR3: TGCAGTGCCCTAAGCCCTCAAGAGACCCAGTACTTC. The V and J genes are TRBV20-1 and TRBJ2-5; D call uncertain. In germline, CDR1 is DFQATT, CDR2 SNEGSKA (reference sequence). The CDR3 covers 12 residues. Deletions cut 6 bases from V and 2 bases from J, with 10 bases between.

The V and J genes are TRBV7-8 and TRBJ1-6, with D perhaps TRBD1 (5 bases). The germline V gene encodes CDR1 SGHVS and CDR2 FQNEAQ. This CDR3 spans 15 amino acids. The V end was cut by 6 bases, the J end by 0 bases, with 9 bases between. The CDR3 bases are TGTGCCAGCAGGCAGGGAAGCTCCTATAATTCACCCCTCCACTTT. Its translation is CASRQGSSYNSPLHF.

The V and J genes are TRBV2 and TRBJ2-1; a possible D gene is TRBD2 (6 bases). The germline gives CDR1 SNHLY, CDR2 FYNNEI. The V end was cut by 2 bases, the J end by 5 bases, with 10 bases between. The CDR3 length is 14 residues. The CDR3 loop is CASSENSGNNEQFF. The CDR3, as DNA: TGTGCCAGCAGTGAAAATAGCGGCAACAATGAGCAGTTCTTC. The full variable domain, rest sourced from reference TRBV2 and TRBJ2-1, is EPEVTQTPSHQVTQMGQEVILRCVPISNHLYFYWYRQILGQKVEFLVSFYNNEISEKSEIFDDQFSVERPDGSNFTLKIRSTKLEDSAMYFCASSENSGNNEQFFGPGTRLTVL.

This clonotype was seen repeatedly, ten times or more. This rearrangement joins TRBV9 to TRBJ2-3; 8 nucleotides match TRBD2. CDR1 and CDR2 from the germline V gene are SGDLS and YYNGEE. The CDR3 covers 14 residues. With 2 bases clipped from V and 3 bases from J, the junction kept 2 bases outside the gene matches. CDR3 residues: CASSVSGKTDTQYF. DNA for the CDR3: TGTGCCAGCAGCGTTAGCGGGAAAACAGATACGCAGTATTTT.